This T cell receptor (beta chain) derives from a study of shared clonotypes between healthy human individuals. Looked up from germline, CDR1 is LGHNA and CDR2 is YNFKEQ. This CDR3 comprises 13 residues. Trimming stripped 3 bases from V and 11 bases from J, with 13 bases between. Generated by immunoSEQ multiplex PCR, the TCRdb table keeps only in-frame clones and is missing some. The data show 2 million to 2.5 million clones, 80% to 95% seen once. The sequenced sample was naive CD4+ T cells from PBMCs. Subset described: CD45RA+ positively selected. This TCR came from a man between 18 and 29 years old in good health. Some clones in this sample may be carry-over from other donors' samples. The V gene is TRBV4-2, the J gene TRBJ2-2; D remains unclear. CDR3 DNA: TGTGCCAGCAGCCAGGGTGACGGTTTAGAGCTGTTTTTT. Residues: CASSQGDGLELFF.